This entry concerns a single T cell receptor (beta chain). Its antigen is not identified. The CDR3 is cut off 3 residues early in the read; its end comes from the germline J gene. Related graft donors supplied nonmyeloablative bone marrow transplants, and mixed chimerism was transient. The source of the sample is a study of Tregs in tolerant kidney transplant recipients. The study's findings and limits: For some patients, primers changed over time, blocking nucleotide-level comparison. Antigen-driven expansion was suggested because donor-specific Tregs expanded more than all Tregs in tolerant patients. Biological reproducibility was not directly addressed, but technical replication error appeared minimal.

Trimming stripped 6 bases from V and 2 bases from J, with 15 bases between. The germline V gene has CDR1 MRHNA and CDR2 SNTAGT. The CDR3 totals 15 residues. Clones were read by immunoSEQ multiplex PCR, and TCRdb kept only the in-frame ones, dropping some. This repertoire comprises some 29,000 clones; its ten largest clones make up less than 2%. This specimen was CD4+ T cells from blood (PBMCs), taken 24 months after the transplant. The receptor was isolated from a human patient who received a combined kidney and bone marrow transplant. Some T cells may be provided by the graft donor. The genes are TRBV6-4 and TRBJ2-3; D unresolved. The CDR3 sequence is CASSPSARSTDTQYF. CDR3 DNA, as far as it was read: TGTGCCAGCAGCCCCTCAGCGAGATCCACAGATACG.